Sequencing of this TCR beta chain was carried out in a study of blood T cell repertoires in COVID-19. Looked up from germline, CDR1 is KGHSH and CDR2 is LQKENI. V lost 6 bases to trimming and J lost 1 base; unmatched junction nucleotides: 3. CDR3 length: 14 residues. The recovered donors of Cohort 3 showed two negative PCRs, clearance, or symptom resolution. The method was immunoSEQ multiplex PCR; TCRdb's version includes in-frame clones alone and lacks a portion of them. The table lists around 200,000 clones, 80% to 90% of them singletons, with over 0.95% in the top ten. The chain is built from TRBV18 and TRBJ2-3; TRBD1 matches at 8 bases. Sequencing was done on a sample of PBMCs or T cells enriched from blood (not recorded which). This clonotype was obtained from a man aged 25 to 40 who had recovered from COVID-19. The CDR3 here is CASSPGQGTDTQYF. The DNA for the CDR3 is TGTGCCAGCTCTCCGGGACAGGGCACAGATACGCAGTATTTT. Using reference TRBV18 and TRBJ2-3 for the parts outside the CDR3, the full variable domain is NAGVMQNPRHLVRRRGQEARLRCSPMKGHSHVYWYRQLPEEGLKFMVYLQKENIIDESGMPKERFSAEFPKEGPSILRIQQVVRGDSAAYFCASSPGQGTDTQYFGPGTRLTVL.